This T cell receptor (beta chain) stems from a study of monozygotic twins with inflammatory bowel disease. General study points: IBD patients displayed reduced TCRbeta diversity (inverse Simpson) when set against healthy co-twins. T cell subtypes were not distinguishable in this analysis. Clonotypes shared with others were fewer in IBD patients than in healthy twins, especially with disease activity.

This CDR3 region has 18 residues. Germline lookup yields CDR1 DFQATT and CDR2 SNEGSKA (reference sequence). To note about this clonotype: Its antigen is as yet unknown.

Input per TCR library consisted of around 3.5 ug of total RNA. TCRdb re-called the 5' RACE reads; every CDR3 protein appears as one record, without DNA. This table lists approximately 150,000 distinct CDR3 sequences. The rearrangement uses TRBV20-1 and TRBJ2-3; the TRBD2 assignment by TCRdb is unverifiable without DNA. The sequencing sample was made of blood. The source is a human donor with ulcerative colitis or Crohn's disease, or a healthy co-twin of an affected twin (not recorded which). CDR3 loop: CSAREIAGFLSGTDTQYF.